This T cell receptor beta chain came from a study of blood T cell repertoires in COVID-19. Study in general: COVID-19 samples from acute and convalescent phases originated in the United States, Italy and Spain. From T cells, B-cell-depleted T cells, or PBMCs came the material, which was cDNA or gDNA.

Data came from immunoSEQ multiplex PCR; TCRdb stores just in-frame clones and leaves some out. The table lists about 140,000 clones, around 81% of them singletons, with 1.6% in the top ten. This receptor was obtained from a human donor in a cohort sampled during active COVID-19. The sample taken for sequencing was peripheral blood.

The CDR3 DNA sequence: TGCAGCGTGTATAGGGAGGATCAGCCCCAGCATTTT. Protein sequence: CSVYREDQPQHF. V gene TRBV29-1 combines with J gene TRBJ1-5; no clear D. The CDR3 has 12 residues. Germline CDR1 reads SQVTM; CDR2 reads ANQGSEA. Trimming pared 6 bases from V and 5 bases from J, leaving 11 bases between.